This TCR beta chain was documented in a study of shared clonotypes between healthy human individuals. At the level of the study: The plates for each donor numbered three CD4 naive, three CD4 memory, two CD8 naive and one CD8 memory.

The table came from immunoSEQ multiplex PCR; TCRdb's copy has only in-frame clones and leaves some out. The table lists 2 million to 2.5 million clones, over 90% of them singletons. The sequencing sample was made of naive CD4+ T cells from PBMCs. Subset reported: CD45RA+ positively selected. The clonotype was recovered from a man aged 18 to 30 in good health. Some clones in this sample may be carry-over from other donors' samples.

Here the CDR3 DNA reads TGTGCCAGCAGCTCAAAAACTATAACAGGGGTCAATGAGCAGTTCTTC. Translating gives CASSSKTITGVNEQFF. The chain carries TRBV7-2 and TRBJ2-1; 7 bases are a match to TRBD1. The germline CDR1 and CDR2 sequences are SGHTA and FQGNSA. After removal of 4 bases from V and 6 bases from J, the junction contained 12 bases not matched to a gene. The CDR3 loop spans 16 amino acids.